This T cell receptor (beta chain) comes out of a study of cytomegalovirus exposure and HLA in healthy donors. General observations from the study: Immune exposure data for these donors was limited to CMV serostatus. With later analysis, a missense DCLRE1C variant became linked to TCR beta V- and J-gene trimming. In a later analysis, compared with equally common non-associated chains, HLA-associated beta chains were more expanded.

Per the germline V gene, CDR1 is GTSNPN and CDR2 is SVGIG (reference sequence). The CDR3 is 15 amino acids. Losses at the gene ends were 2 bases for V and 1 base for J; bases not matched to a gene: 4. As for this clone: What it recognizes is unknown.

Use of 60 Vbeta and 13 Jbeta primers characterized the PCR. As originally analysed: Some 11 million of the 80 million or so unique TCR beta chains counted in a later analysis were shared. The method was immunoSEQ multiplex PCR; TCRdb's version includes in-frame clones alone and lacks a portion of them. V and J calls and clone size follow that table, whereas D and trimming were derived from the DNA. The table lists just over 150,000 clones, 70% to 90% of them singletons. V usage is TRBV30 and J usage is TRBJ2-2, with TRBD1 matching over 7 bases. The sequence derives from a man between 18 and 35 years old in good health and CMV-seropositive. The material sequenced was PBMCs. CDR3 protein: CAWSRGPMNTGELFF. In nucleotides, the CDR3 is TGTGCCTGGAGTAGGGGGCCAATGAACACCGGGGAGCTGTTTTTT. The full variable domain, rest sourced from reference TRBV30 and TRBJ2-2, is SQTIHQWPATLVQPVGSPLSLECTVEGTSNPNLYWYRQAAGRGLQLLFYSVGIGQISSEVPQNLSASRPQDRQFILSSKKLLLSDSGFYLCAWSRGPMNTGELFFGEGSRLTVL.